The text below deals with one TCR beta chain. Its antigen is not known. Per germline, CDR1 GTSNPN and CDR2 SVGIG (reference sequence). V dropped 5 bases and J dropped 11; count of bases not matched to a gene: 8. The CDR3 length is 11 residues. Produced via immunoSEQ multiplex PCR; TCRdb's table is partial and in-frame only. The sample records approximately 82,000 clones, about nine tenths being singletons. These data are taken from a study of siplizumab effects on memory and regulatory T cells. Findings and caveats of the study: Among alloreactive clones, only a minor fraction mapped to unstimulated subsets. Treg origin accounted for an average of roughly 65% of mappable alloreactive CD4+ clones with siplizumab and over 25% in controls.

The source material was Tregs sorted from blood. The receptor's source is a human donor in good health. The chain joins TRBV30 to TRBJ1-1; 7 nucleotides agree with TRBD1. CDR3 bases: TGTGCCTGGCACAGACAGGGTACGGCTTTCTTT. Protein product: CAWHRQGTAFF.